The 2 T cell receptor beta chains listed next were all sequenced from one sample in a study of blood T cell repertoires in COVID-19. Data came from immunoSEQ multiplex PCR; TCRdb stores just in-frame clones and leaves some out. The table lists some 280,000 clones, roughly 90% of them singletons. Material: peripheral blood. All receptors derive from a woman between 25 and 40 years old with active or convalescent COVID-19.

This clone was seen more than once but under ten times. J is TRBJ1-6 and V is TRBV30, with 8 bases fitting TRBD1. The germline CDR1 and CDR2 sequences are GTSNPN and SVGIG (reference sequence). V shed 3 bases and J 9 bases; nucleotides not matched to a gene: 7. This CDR3 comprises 14 residues. CDR3: CAWSATGEASPLHF. The DNA for the CDR3 is TGTGCCTGGAGCGCGACAGGGGAGGCTTCACCCCTCCACTTT.

The rearrangement joins TRBV3-1 (or the pseudogene TRBV3-2) to TRBJ1-6, with 10 bases aligning to TRBD1. With 1 base clipped from V and 7 bases from J, the junction kept 7 bases outside the gene matches. The CDR3 totals 17 residues. Germline V CDR1 and CDR2: LGHDT, YNNKEL (reference sequence). CDR3 protein: CASSQGGTGVWNSPLHF. DNA for the CDR3: TGTGCCAGCAGCCAAGGGGGGACAGGGGTCTGGAATTCACCCCTCCACTTT.